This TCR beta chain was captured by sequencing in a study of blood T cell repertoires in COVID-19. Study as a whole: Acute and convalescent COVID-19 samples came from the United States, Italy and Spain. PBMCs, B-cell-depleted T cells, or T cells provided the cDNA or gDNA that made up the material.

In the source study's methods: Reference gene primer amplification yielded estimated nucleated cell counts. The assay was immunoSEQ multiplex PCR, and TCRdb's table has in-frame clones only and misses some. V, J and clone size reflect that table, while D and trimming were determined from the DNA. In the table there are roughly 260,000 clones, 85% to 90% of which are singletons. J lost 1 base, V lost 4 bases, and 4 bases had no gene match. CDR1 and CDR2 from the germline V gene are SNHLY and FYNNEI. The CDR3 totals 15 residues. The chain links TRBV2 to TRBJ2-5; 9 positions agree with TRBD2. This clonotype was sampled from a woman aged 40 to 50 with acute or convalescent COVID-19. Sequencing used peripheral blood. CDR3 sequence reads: CASSGWRGGQETQYF. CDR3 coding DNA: TGTGCCAGCAGTGGGTGGCGGGGGGGCCAAGAGACCCAGTACTTC. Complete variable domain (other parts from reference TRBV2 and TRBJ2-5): EPEVTQTPSHQVTQMGQEVILRCVPISNHLYFYWYRQILGQKVEFLVSFYNNEISEKSEIFDDQFSVERPDGSNFTLKIRSTKLEDSAMYFCASSGWRGGQETQYFGPGTRLLVL.